The rows below give T cell receptor beta chains drawn from one sample of a study of T cells in Graves' hyperthyroidism and ophthalmopathy. TCRdb fed the multiplex PCR reads into MiXCR, producing one record per CDR3 protein. The data show hundreds of thousands of distinct CDR3 sequences, roughly 40% seen once. Sequencing input: blood. The receptors come from a young man with Graves' hyperthyroidism. Both conserved end residues are part of each CDR3. Fields, in order: D gene, J gene, clone size, V gene, CDR3 protein, CDR3 DNA. A D gene is named only where the DNA matches it firmly. Clone size is stated in some rows and not others, as once, few, many or a class when expanded.

d_call: TRBD1; j_call: TRBJ1-1; clone_size: NA; v_call: TRBV7-9; cdr3_aa: CASSLKGAHTEASF; cdr3_nt: TGTGCCAGCAGCTTGAAGGGGGCTCACACTGAAGCTTCCTTT
d_call: NA; j_call: TRBJ1-1; clone_size: NA; v_call: TRBV7-9; cdr3_aa: CASSFEGNTEALF; cdr3_nt: TGTGCCAGCAGCTTTGAGGGGAACACTGAAGCTTTGTTT
d_call: NA; j_call: TRBJ2-5; clone_size: NA; v_call: TRBV24-1; cdr3_aa: CAPRWETQYF; cdr3_nt: TGTGCCCCCCGGTGGGAGACCCAGTACTTC
d_call: NA; j_call: TRBJ2-6; clone_size: NA; v_call: TRBV7-6; cdr3_aa: CASSLFQRTGANVLTF; cdr3_nt: TGTGCCAGCAGCTTATTCCAGAGAACTGGGGCCAACGTCCTGACTTTC
d_call: TRBD2; j_call: TRBJ2-7; clone_size: NA; v_call: TRBV7-9; cdr3_aa: CASSPQLAREQYF; cdr3_nt: TGTGCCAGCAGTCCTCAACTAGCGAGGGAGCAGTACTTC
d_call: TRBD1; j_call: TRBJ1-2; clone_size: NA; v_call: TRBV24-1; cdr3_aa: CASSDRDSSNYGYTF; cdr3_nt: TGTGCCAGCAGTGACCGGGACAGTTCTAACTATGGCTACACCTTC
d_call: TRBD1; j_call: TRBJ1-6; clone_size: few; v_call: TRBV9; cdr3_aa: CASSETATGFNSPLHF; cdr3_nt: TGTGCCAGCAGCGAAACTGCGACAGGGTTTAATTCACCCCTCCACTTT
d_call: TRBD1; j_call: TRBJ2-2; clone_size: NA; v_call: TRBV30; cdr3_aa: CAGGDRDAGELFF; cdr3_nt: TGTGCCGGCGGGGACAGGGACGCCGGGGAGCTGTTTTTT
d_call: NA; j_call: TRBJ1-6; clone_size: NA; v_call: TRBV9; cdr3_aa: CASSPRASYNSPLHF; cdr3_nt: TGTGCCAGCAGCCCCCGGGCCTCCTATAATTCACCCCTCCACTTT
d_call: NA; j_call: TRBJ2-2; clone_size: many; v_call: TRBV19; cdr3_aa: CASSTYGRNTGELFF; cdr3_nt: TGTGCCAGTAGCACCTACGGGAGGAACACCGGGGAGCTGTTTTTT
d_call: TRBD1; j_call: TRBJ1-1; clone_size: few; v_call: TRBV20-1; cdr3_aa: CSARDRAGVNTEAFF; cdr3_nt: TGCAGTGCTCGCGACAGGGCGGGGGTGAACACTGAAGCTTTCTTT
d_call: TRBD2; j_call: TRBJ2-7; clone_size: NA; v_call: TRBV6-1; cdr3_aa: CASREGLAVQEQYF; cdr3_nt: TGTGCCAGCAGAGAGGGACTAGCGGTCCAAGAGCAGTACTTC
d_call: NA; j_call: TRBJ1-5; clone_size: many; v_call: TRBV20-1; cdr3_aa: CSAKDANQPQHF; cdr3_nt: TGCAGTGCTAAGGATGCCAATCAGCCCCAGCATTTT
d_call: TRBD1; j_call: TRBJ1-4; clone_size: many; v_call: TRBV2; cdr3_aa: CASRRQGINEKLFF; cdr3_nt: TGTGCCAGCAGAAGACAGGGGATTAATGAAAAACTGTTTTTT
d_call: NA; j_call: TRBJ2-7; clone_size: many; v_call: TRBV10-3; cdr3_aa: CATLETEANEQYF; cdr3_nt: TGTGCCACGCTAGAGACGGAGGCGAACGAGCAGTACTTC
d_call: TRBD1; j_call: TRBJ1-5; clone_size: NA; v_call: TRBV10-3; cdr3_aa: CAISSNRGETQHF; cdr3_nt: TGTGCCATCAGTTCGAACAGGGGAGAGACCCAGCATTTT
d_call: TRBD2; j_call: TRBJ2-5; clone_size: NA; v_call: TRBV9; cdr3_aa: CASSVLGTTQETQYF; cdr3_nt: TGTGCCAGCAGCGTTCTAGGGACTACCCAAGAGACCCAGTACTTC
d_call: NA; j_call: TRBJ1-1; clone_size: NA; v_call: TRBV5-5; cdr3_aa: CASSPEGGNTEAFF; cdr3_nt: TGTGCCAGCAGCCCGGAGGGGGGAAACACTGAAGCTTTCTTT
d_call: TRBD2; j_call: TRBJ2-7; clone_size: few; v_call: TRBV7-6; cdr3_aa: CASSHPPLGLSTYYEQYF; cdr3_nt: TGTGCCAGCAGCCATCCCCCACTGGGACTATCAACGTACTACGAGCAGTACTTC
d_call: NA; j_call: TRBJ1-1; clone_size: few; v_call: TRBV2; cdr3_aa: CASSEQGFRTEAFF; cdr3_nt: TGTGCCAGCAGTGAACAGGGGTTTCGGACTGAAGCTTTCTTT
d_call: NA; j_call: TRBJ1-1; clone_size: NA; v_call: TRBV5-4; cdr3_aa: CASSGDTKNTEAFF; cdr3_nt: TGTGCCAGCAGCGGGGACACTAAGAACACTGAAGCTTTCTTT
d_call: TRBD2; j_call: TRBJ2-7; clone_size: NA; v_call: TRBV10-1; cdr3_aa: CASSLLAGQRYF; cdr3_nt: TGCGCCAGCAGCTTGCTAGCGGGACAGCGGTACTTC
d_call: TRBD1; j_call: TRBJ2-7; clone_size: NA; v_call: TRBV5-1; cdr3_aa: CASSLLGTGFDEQYF; cdr3_nt: TGCGCCAGCAGCTTGTTGGGGACAGGGTTCGACGAGCAGTACTTC
d_call: NA; j_call: TRBJ2-7; clone_size: many; v_call: TRBV7-8; cdr3_aa: CASSLDQGGEQYF; cdr3_nt: TGTGCCAGCAGCCTCGACCAGGGAGGCGAGCAGTACTTC
d_call: NA; j_call: TRBJ2-5; clone_size: NA; v_call: TRBV9; cdr3_aa: CASSVRFNQETQYF; cdr3_nt: TGTGCCAGCAGCGTACGTTTTAACCAAGAGACCCAGTACTTC
d_call: NA; j_call: TRBJ2-6; clone_size: NA; v_call: TRBV15; cdr3_aa: CATSRGGPGSGANVLTF; cdr3_nt: TGTGCCACCAGCAGAGGGGGTCCAGGCTCTGGGGCCAACGTCCTGACTTTC
d_call: NA; j_call: TRBJ1-5; clone_size: NA; v_call: TRBV10-3; cdr3_aa: CAISEDTGKGQPQHF; cdr3_nt: TGTGCCATCAGTGAGGACACAGGGAAAGGTCAGCCCCAGCATTTT
d_call: NA; j_call: TRBJ2-5; clone_size: many; v_call: TRBV2; cdr3_aa: CSLGDTSQETQYF; cdr3_nt: TGTTCCCTGGGGGACACCAGTCAAGAGACCCAGTACTTC
d_call: NA; j_call: TRBJ2-6; clone_size: few; v_call: TRBV6-4; cdr3_aa: CASSDSWAASGANVLTF; cdr3_nt: TGTGCCAGCAGTGACTCGTGGGCAGCCTCTGGGGCCAACGTCCTGACTTTC
d_call: NA; j_call: TRBJ1-1; clone_size: once; v_call: TRBV10-3; cdr3_aa: CANSEGGENTEAFF; cdr3_nt: TGTGCCAACAGTGAGGGAGGGGAGAACACTGAAGCTTTCTTT
d_call: NA; j_call: TRBJ1-4; clone_size: NA; v_call: TRBV29-1; cdr3_aa: CSVDLAGSEKLFF; cdr3_nt: TGCAGCGTTGACCTAGCGGGAAGTGAAAAACTGTTTTTT
d_call: NA; j_call: TRBJ1-4; clone_size: NA; v_call: TRBV7-2; cdr3_aa: CASSFYQGIYNEKLFF; cdr3_nt: TGTGCCAGCAGCTTCTATCAGGGAATATATAATGAAAAACTGTTTTTT
d_call: NA; j_call: TRBJ1-1; clone_size: many; v_call: TRBV19; cdr3_aa: CASSMEWNTEAFF; cdr3_nt: TGTGCCAGTAGTATGGAGTGGAACACTGAAGCTTTCTTT
d_call: TRBD1; j_call: TRBJ1-4; clone_size: NA; v_call: TRBV30; cdr3_aa: CAWTGGEKLFF; cdr3_nt: TGTGCCTGGACAGGGGGCGAAAAACTGTTTTTT
d_call: TRBD1; j_call: TRBJ1-1; clone_size: few; v_call: TRBV7-6; cdr3_aa: CASSRDRGFTEAFF; cdr3_nt: TGTGCCAGCAGCCGGGACAGGGGGTTCACTGAAGCTTTCTTT
d_call: NA; j_call: TRBJ1-1; clone_size: many; v_call: TRBV29-1; cdr3_aa: CSVVGGGRTEAFF; cdr3_nt: TGCAGCGTTGTCGGCGGGGGAAGGACTGAAGCTTTCTTT
d_call: NA; j_call: TRBJ2-7; clone_size: NA; v_call: TRBV7-6; cdr3_aa: CASSLAPRGDEQYF; cdr3_nt: TGTGCCAGCAGCTTAGCGCCACGGGGAGACGAGCAGTACTTC
d_call: NA; j_call: TRBJ1-6; clone_size: many; v_call: TRBV2; cdr3_aa: CASSAQGGNSPLHF; cdr3_nt: TGTGCCAGCAGTGCACAGGGCGGCAATTCACCCCTCCACTTT
d_call: NA; j_call: TRBJ2-2; clone_size: NA; v_call: TRBV7-3; cdr3_aa: CASRQGGMELFF; cdr3_nt: TGCGCCAGCAGACAAGGTGGGATGGAGCTGTTTTTT
d_call: TRBD1; j_call: TRBJ1-4; clone_size: NA; v_call: TRBV10-3; cdr3_aa: CAITQAGGVREKLFF; cdr3_nt: TGTGCCATCACCCAAGCAGGGGGCGTCCGTGAAAAACTGTTTTTT
d_call: TRBD1; j_call: TRBJ1-5; clone_size: NA; v_call: TRBV12-3/TRBV12-4; cdr3_aa: CASSSGRGVNQPQHF; cdr3_nt: TGTGCCAGCAGTTCCGGCAGGGGGGTCAATCAGCCCCAGCATTTT
d_call: TRBD1; j_call: TRBJ1-6; clone_size: many; v_call: TRBV6-5; cdr3_aa: CASRLQGTGANSPLHF; cdr3_nt: TGTGCCAGCAGACTACAAGGAACAGGGGCCAATTCACCCCTCCACTTT